Listed below are T cell receptor beta chains from one sample, sequenced in a study of T cells in localized non-small cell lung cancer. TCRdb's table, derived via immunoSEQ multiplex PCR, lists solely in-frame clones and lacks some. The repertoire holds under 70,000 clones, with roughly 85% as singletons. The material sequenced was peripheral blood, taken before any cancer treatment. Receptors originate from a woman aged 40 to 75 with stage I lung adenocarcinoma. CDR3s include the opening cysteine and the closing phenylalanine or tryptophan. Fields, in order: CDR3 length, clone size, D gene, V gene, J gene, CDR3 DNA, CDR3 protein. The D gene is left open where the match is weak. Expanded clones get a size class; other rows say once, few or many, or leave the size out.

>13|NA|NA|TRBV6-1|TRBJ2-7
TGTGCCAGCAGTGTACACCCTATGAGTGAGCAGTACTTC
CASSVHPMSEQYF
>13|once|NA|TRBV19|TRBJ2-5
TGTGCCAGTAGCCCTAGACACGCAGGGACCCAGTACTTC
CASSPRHAGTQYF
>14|NA|NA|TRBV9|TRBJ2-7
TGTGCCAGCAGCGTAGGGGCGGACTCCTACGAGCAGTACTTC
CASSVGADSYEQYF
>15|NA|NA|TRBV9|TRBJ1-1
TGTGCCAGCAGCGTAGGTGCAGGGCTGAACACTGAAGCTTTCTTT
CASSVGAGLNTEAFF
>12|NA|NA|TRBV19|TRBJ1-3
TGTGCCAGTAACGACAGGGGAAACACCATATATTTT
CASNDRGNTIYF
>14|few|NA|TRBV9|TRBJ1-1
TGTGCCAGCAGCCCCGGACTGGAGAACACTGAAGCTTTCTTT
CASSPGLENTEAFF
>15|NA|NA|TRBV2|TRBJ1-2
TGTGCCAGCAGTGAACAGGGAGGTAGTAACTATGGCTACACCTTC
CASSEQGGSNYGYTF
>14|NA|NA|TRBV6-1|TRBJ1-4
TGTGCCAGCAGAGCAACGGGAACTAATGAAAAACTGTTTTTT
CASRATGTNEKLFF
>18|NA|NA|TRBV11-2|TRBJ2-1
TGTGCCAGCAGCTTAGATCTCAGCGCAAGAACGGAAGACAATGAGCAGTTCTTC
CASSLDLSARTEDNEQFF
>14|NA|TRBD2|TRBV30|TRBJ2-3
TGTGCCTGGAGTGGGGAACTAGCGGGGGGGCAGCGGTATTTT
CAWSGELAGGQRYF
>15|NA|TRBD1|TRBV9|TRBJ2-2
TGTGCCAGCAGCGTGACAGGGGAAAACACCGGGGAGCTGTTTTTT
CASSVTGENTGELFF
>18|NA|TRBD2|TRBV28|TRBJ2-1
TGTGCCAGCAGTAAACCGTTGACTAGCCCATCCTACTTCAATGAGCAGTTCTTC
CASSKPLTSPSYFNEQFF
>16|NA|TRBD1|TRBV4-3|TRBJ2-5
TGCGCCAGCAGCCAAGGGGACAGGGGGATCCAAGAGACCCAGTACTTC
CASSQGDRGIQETQYF
>13|NA|NA|TRBV7-2|TRBJ1-2
TGTGCCAGCAGCTTTTCGGGGAGATATGGCTACACCTTC
CASSFSGRYGYTF
>17|NA|NA|TRBV5-4|TRBJ2-3
TGTGCCAGCAGCTTGGTCGGTAGGGGCCATAGCACAGATACGCAGTATTTT
CASSLVGRGHSTDTQYF
>15|NA|TRBD1|TRBV11-2|TRBJ2-7
TGTGCCAGCAGCCTCACCGGGACAGCAGTCTACGAGCAGTACTTC
CASSLTGTAVYEQYF
>16|NA|TRBD2|TRBV7-3|TRBJ2-7
TGTGCCAGCAGCTTAGAGGGGTCTAGCGGGTACTACGAGCAGTACTTC
CASSLEGSSGYYEQYF
>13|NA|TRBD1|TRBV5-6|TRBJ1-2
TGTGCCAGCAGCTTGTCAACAGGGGGAGGCTACACCTTC
CASSLSTGGGYTF
>15|NA|NA|TRBV5-1|TRBJ2-7
TGCGCCAGCAGCCCGACAGACCGGAGGGACTACGAGCAGTACTTC
CASSPTDRRDYEQYF
>15|NA|NA|TRBV2|TRBJ2-1
TGTGCCAGCAGTCGGGACATTGGACTCTACAATGAGCAGTTCTTC
CASSRDIGLYNEQFF
>14|NA|NA|TRBV23-1|TRBJ2-7
TGCGCCAGCAGTCAGGGGGTGGGTGGGCGCGAGCAGTACTTC
CASSQGVGGREQYF
>14|NA|TRBD1|TRBV16|TRBJ1-3
TGTGCCAGCAGCCCGGGACAGGGGAGAGGCGCCATATATTTT
CASSPGQGRGAIYF
>14|medium-sized|NA|TRBV27|TRBJ1-2
TGTGCCAGCAGTTCTGGGGGGATGAATAGTGGCTACACCTTC
CASSSGGMNSGYTF
>14|NA|NA|TRBV2|TRBJ2-6
TGTGCCAGCCGCGGGCAATCTGGGGCCAACGTCCTGACTTTC
CASRGQSGANVLTF
>14|NA|NA|TRBV29-1|TRBJ1-2
TGCAGCGTTCAAGGGGCAGCCTGGGGCTATGGCTACACCTTC
CSVQGAAWGYGYTF